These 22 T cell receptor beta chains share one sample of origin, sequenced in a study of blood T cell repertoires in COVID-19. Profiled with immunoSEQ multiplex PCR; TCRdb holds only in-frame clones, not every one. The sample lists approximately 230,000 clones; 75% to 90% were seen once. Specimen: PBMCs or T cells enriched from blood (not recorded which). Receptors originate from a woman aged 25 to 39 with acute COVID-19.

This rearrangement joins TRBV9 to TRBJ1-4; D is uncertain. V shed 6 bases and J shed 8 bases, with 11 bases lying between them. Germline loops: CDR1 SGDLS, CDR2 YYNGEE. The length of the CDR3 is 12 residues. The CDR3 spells CASTREGEKLFF. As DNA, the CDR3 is TGTGCCAGCACTCGAGAGGGAGAAAAACTGTTTTTT.

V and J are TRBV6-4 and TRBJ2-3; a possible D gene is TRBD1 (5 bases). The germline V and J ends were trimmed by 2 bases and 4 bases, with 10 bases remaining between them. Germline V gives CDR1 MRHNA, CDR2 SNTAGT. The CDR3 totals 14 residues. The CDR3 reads CASSDVRGADTQYF. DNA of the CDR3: TGTGCCAGCAGTGACGTTAGGGGCGCAGATACGCAGTATTTT.

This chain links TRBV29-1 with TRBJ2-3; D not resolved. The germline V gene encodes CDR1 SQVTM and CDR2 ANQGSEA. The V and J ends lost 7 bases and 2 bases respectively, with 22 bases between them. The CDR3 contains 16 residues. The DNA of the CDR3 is TGCAGCGAGATACCTACCCTGCAGGATTTCACAGATACGCAGTATTTT. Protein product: CSEIPTLQDFTDTQYF.

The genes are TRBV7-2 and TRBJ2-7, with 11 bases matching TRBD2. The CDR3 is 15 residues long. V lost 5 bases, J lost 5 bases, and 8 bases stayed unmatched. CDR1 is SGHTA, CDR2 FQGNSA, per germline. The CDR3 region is CASSVLAGVRDEQYF. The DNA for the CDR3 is TGTGCCAGCAGCGTACTAGCGGGAGTTAGAGACGAGCAGTACTTC.

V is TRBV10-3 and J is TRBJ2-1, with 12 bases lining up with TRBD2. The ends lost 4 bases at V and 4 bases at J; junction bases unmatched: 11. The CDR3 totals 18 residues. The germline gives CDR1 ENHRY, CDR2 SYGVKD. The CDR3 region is CAISGKTSGGSVYNEQFF. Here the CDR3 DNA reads TGTGCCATCAGTGGAAAGACTAGCGGGGGATCCGTATACAATGAGCAGTTCTTC.

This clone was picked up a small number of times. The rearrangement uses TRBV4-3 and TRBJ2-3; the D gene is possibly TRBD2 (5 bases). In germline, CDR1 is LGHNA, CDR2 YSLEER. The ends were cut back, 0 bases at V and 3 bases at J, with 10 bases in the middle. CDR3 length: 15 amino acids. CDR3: CASSQDLVATDTQYF. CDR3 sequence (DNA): TGCGCCAGCAGCCAAGATTTAGTAGCGACAGATACGCAGTATTTT.

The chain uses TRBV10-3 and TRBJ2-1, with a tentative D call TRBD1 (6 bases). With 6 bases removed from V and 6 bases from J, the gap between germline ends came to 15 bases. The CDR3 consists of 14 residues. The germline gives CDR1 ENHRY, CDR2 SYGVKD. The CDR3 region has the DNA TGTGCCATCAGCGAACAGGGTGGGGGCAATGAGCAGTTCTTC. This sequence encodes CAISEQGGGNEQFF.

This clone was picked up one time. CDR3 sequence reads: CASSILSGVPSYEQYF. The CDR3 nucleotides are TGTGCCAGTAGTATCCTAAGCGGGGTACCCTCCTACGAGCAGTACTTC. The J gene is TRBJ2-7, the V gene TRBV19, with 7 bases matching TRBD2. With 3 bases clipped from V and 0 bases from J, the junction kept 8 bases outside the gene matches. The CDR3 runs to 16 residues. Germline CDR1 LNHDA, CDR2 SQIVND (reference sequence).

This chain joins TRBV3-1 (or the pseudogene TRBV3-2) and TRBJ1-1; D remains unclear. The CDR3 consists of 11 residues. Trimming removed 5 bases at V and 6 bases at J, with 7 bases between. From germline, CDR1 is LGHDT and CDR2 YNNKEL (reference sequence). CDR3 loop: CASSMSAEAFF. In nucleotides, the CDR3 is TGTGCCAGCAGCATGTCGGCTGAAGCTTTCTTT.

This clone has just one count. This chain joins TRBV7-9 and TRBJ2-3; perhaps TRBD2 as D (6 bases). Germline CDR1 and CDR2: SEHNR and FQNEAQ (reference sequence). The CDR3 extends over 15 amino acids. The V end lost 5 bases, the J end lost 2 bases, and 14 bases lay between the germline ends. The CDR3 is CASSHNSGNTDTQYF. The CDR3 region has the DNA TGTGCCAGCAGCCACAATAGCGGAAACACAGATACGCAGTATTTT. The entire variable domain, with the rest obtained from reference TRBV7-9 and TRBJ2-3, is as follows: DTGVSQNPRHKITKRGQNVTFRCDPISEHNRLYWYRQTLGQGPEFLTYFQNEAQLEKSRLLSDRFSAERPKGSFSTLEIQRTEQGDSAMYLCASSHNSGNTDTQYFGPGTRLTVL.

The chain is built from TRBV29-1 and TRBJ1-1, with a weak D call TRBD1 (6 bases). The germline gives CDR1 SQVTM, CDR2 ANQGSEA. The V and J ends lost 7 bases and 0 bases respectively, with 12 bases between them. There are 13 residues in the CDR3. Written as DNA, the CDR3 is TGCAGCGCGAGGGACACACTGAACACTGAAGCTTTCTTT. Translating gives CSARDTLNTEAFF.

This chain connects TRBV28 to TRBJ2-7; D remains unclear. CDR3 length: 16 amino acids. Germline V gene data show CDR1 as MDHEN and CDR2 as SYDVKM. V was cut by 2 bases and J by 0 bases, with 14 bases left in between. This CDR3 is CASSLGAGFSSYEQYF. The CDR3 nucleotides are TGTGCCAGCAGTTTAGGAGCCGGGTTCAGCTCCTACGAGCAGTACTTC.

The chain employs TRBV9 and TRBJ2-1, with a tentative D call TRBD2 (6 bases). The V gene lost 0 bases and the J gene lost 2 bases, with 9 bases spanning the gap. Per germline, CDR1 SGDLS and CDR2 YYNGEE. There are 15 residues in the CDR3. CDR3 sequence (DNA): TGTGCCAGCAGCGTAGTGGCGGGACCCTACAATGAGCAGTTCTTC. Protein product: CASSVVAGPYNEQFF.

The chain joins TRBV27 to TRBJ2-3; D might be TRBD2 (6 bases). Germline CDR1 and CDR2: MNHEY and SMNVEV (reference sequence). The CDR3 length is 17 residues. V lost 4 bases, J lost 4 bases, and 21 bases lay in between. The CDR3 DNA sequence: TGTGCCAGCAGTTCCCGGCGTCCGGGGGTGGGGGCAGATACGCAGTATTTT. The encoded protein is CASSSRRPGVGADTQYF.

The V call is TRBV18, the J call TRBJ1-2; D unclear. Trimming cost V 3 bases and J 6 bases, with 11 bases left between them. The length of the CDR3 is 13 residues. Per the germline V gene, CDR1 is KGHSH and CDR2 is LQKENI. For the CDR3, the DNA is TGTGCCAGCTCACCTGGAGTCGTCGATGGCTACACCTTC. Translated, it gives CASSPGVVDGYTF.

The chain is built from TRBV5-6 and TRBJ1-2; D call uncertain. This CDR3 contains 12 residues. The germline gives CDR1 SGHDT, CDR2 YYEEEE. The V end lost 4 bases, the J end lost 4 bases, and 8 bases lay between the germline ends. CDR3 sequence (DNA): TGTGCCAGCAGCGTGAGTCCCTATGGCTACACCTTC. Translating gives CASSVSPYGYTF.

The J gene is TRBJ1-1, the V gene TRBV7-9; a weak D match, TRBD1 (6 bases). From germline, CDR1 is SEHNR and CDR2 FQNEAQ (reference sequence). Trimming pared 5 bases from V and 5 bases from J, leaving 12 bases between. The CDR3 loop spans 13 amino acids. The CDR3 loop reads CASSEYRETEAFF. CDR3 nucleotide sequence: TGTGCCAGCAGCGAATACAGGGAGACTGAAGCTTTCTTT.

The CDR3 DNA is TGTGCCAGCAGCCGCTCGAGGCAGGGCTACGAGCAGTACTTC. The encoded protein is CASSRSRQGYEQYF. The genes are TRBV3-1 (or the pseudogene TRBV3-2) and TRBJ2-7, with D maybe TRBD1 (5 bases). Per the germline V gene, CDR1 is LGHDT and CDR2 is YNNKEL (reference sequence). The CDR3 extends over 14 amino acids. V was trimmed by 4 bases and J by 3 bases, leaving 13 bases between them.

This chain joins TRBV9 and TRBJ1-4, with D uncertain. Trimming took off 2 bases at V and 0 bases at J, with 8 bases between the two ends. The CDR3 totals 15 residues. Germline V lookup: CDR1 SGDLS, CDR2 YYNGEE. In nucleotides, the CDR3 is TGTGCCAGCAGCGTTACAGATTCAACTAATGAAAAACTGTTTTTT. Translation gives CASSVTDSTNEKLFF. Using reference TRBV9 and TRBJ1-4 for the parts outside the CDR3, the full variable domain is DSGVTQTPKHLITATGQRVTLRCSPRSGDLSVYWYQQSLDQGLQFLIQYYNGEERAKGNILERFSAQQFPDLHSELNLSSLELGDSALYFCASSVTDSTNEKLFFGSGTQLSVL.

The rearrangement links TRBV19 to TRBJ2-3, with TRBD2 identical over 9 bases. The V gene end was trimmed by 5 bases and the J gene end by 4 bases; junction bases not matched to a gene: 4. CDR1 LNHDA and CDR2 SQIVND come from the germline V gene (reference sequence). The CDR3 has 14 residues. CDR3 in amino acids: CASSFAGGADTQYF. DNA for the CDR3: TGTGCCAGTAGTTTCGCGGGAGGGGCAGATACGCAGTATTTT. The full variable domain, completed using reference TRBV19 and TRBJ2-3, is DGGITQSPKYLFRKEGQNVTLSCEQNLNHDAMYWYRQDPGQGLRLIYYSQIVNDFQKGDIAEGYSVSREKKESFPLTVTSAQKNPTAFYLCASSFAGGADTQYFGPGTRLTVL.

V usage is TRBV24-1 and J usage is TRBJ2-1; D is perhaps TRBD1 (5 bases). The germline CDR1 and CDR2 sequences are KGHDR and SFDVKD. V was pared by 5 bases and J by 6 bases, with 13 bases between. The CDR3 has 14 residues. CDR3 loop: CATSGQGGLNEQFF. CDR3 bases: TGTGCCACCAGTGGGCAGGGTGGGCTCAATGAGCAGTTCTTC.

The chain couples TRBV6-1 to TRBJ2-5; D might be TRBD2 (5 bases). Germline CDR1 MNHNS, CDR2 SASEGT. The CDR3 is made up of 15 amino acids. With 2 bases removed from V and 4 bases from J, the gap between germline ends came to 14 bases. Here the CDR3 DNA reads TGTGCCAGCAGTGAATCGAGCGGTAAGGGAGAGACCCAGTACTTC. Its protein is CASSESSGKGETQYF.